These 11 T cell receptor beta chains were sequenced from one sample in a study of blood T cell repertoires in COVID-19. The table came from immunoSEQ multiplex PCR; TCRdb's copy has only in-frame clones and leaves some out. The sample includes approximately 96,000 clones, around nine tenths of them seen just once. Sequencing was carried out using peripheral blood. The source is an elderly woman with acute or convalescent COVID-19.

The chain is built from TRBV3-1 (or the pseudogene TRBV3-2) and TRBJ2-7; TRBD2 aligns across 12 bases. This CDR3 is 16 amino acids long. CDR1 is LGHDT and CDR2 is YNNKEL in the germline V gene (reference sequence). V shed 1 base and J 2 bases; nucleotides not matched to a gene: 3. The CDR3 region is CASSQGLAGAAYEQYF. DNA for the CDR3: TGTGCCAGCAGCCAAGGACTAGCGGGAGCAGCCTACGAGCAGTACTTC.

This clone has a single count. The V call is TRBV6-2 or TRBV6-3, the J call TRBJ2-3; D gene uncertain. The germline V gene has CDR1 MNHEY and CDR2 SVGEGT. V was cut by 6 bases and J by 0 bases, with 13 bases left in between. The CDR3 contains 15 residues. The CDR3 loop is CASSSPGGSTDTQYF. CDR3 nucleotide sequence: TGTGCCAGCAGCTCACCCGGCGGTAGCACAGATACGCAGTATTTT.

CDR3 coding DNA: TGCGCCAGCAGCTTGGCAGTGGGGGCGCGGACTGAAGCTTTCTTT. Translation: CASSLAVGARTEAFF. The V call is TRBV5-1, the J call TRBJ1-1, with D possibly TRBD1 on 6 matching bases. CDR1 is SGHRS, CDR2 YFSETQ, per germline. V gave up 0 bases and J gave up 5 bases, with 14 bases separating them. CDR3 length: 15 amino acids. The entire variable domain, with the rest obtained from reference TRBV5-1 and TRBJ1-1, is as follows: KAGVTQTPRYLIKTRGQQVTLSCSPISGHRSVSWYQQTPGQGLQFLFEYFSETQRNKGNFPGRFSGRQFSNSRSEMNVSTLELGDSALYLCASSLAVGARTEAFFGQGTRLTVV.

J is TRBJ1-5 and V is TRBV30; 7 nucleotides agree with TRBD1. Germline-derived CDR1 and CDR2 are GTSNPN and SVGIG (reference sequence). After removal of 3 bases from V and 4 bases from J, the junction contained 6 bases not matched to a gene. The CDR3 consists of 14 residues. For the CDR3, the DNA is TGTGCCTGGAGCCCCGGGACAGTAAATCAGCCCCAGCATTTT. It yields the protein CAWSPGTVNQPQHF.

The chain links TRBV29-1 to TRBJ2-3, with TRBD1 as a possible D gene (6 bases). Germline V gene lookup returns CDR1 SQVTM and CDR2 ANQGSEA. CDR3 length: 13 residues. The V end lost 8 bases, the J end lost 0 bases, and 12 bases lay between the germline ends. The CDR3 reads CSTSGASTDTQYF. CDR3 nucleotide sequence: TGCAGCACTTCAGGGGCGAGCACAGATACGCAGTATTTT.

The chain carries TRBV29-1 and TRBJ1-2; 9 nucleotides match TRBD1. From germline, CDR1 is SQVTM and CDR2 ANQGSEA. J gave up 0 bases and V 4 bases, and 12 bases lay outside the gene matches. CDR3 length: 17 residues. The CDR3 nucleotides are TGCAGCGTTGGCCCAACCGGGACAGGGCTAGCTAACTATGGCTACACCTTC. It codes for CSVGPTGTGLANYGYTF.

This clone was seen once. In DNA form, the CDR3 reads TGCGCCAGCAGCCTCCTACAGGATTATTCATCACCCCTCCACTTT. Amino acids: CASSLLQDYSSPLHF. The chain uses TRBV5-1 and TRBJ1-6; D is perhaps TRBD1 (5 bases). The germline V gene has CDR1 SGHRS and CDR2 YFSETQ. The CDR3 sequence is 15 residues long. The V end was cut by 4 bases, the J end by 10 bases, with 18 bases between.

Many counts were recorded for this clone. The rearrangement uses TRBV6-5 and TRBJ2-7, with TRBD2 matching over 9 bases. With 2 bases clipped from V and 6 bases from J, the junction kept 8 bases outside the gene matches. CDR1 is MNHEY, CDR2 SVGAGI, per germline. The CDR3 consists of 15 residues. For the CDR3, the DNA is TGTGCCAGCAGTTACACCCCGGGACTAGCCTCCGAGCAGTACTTC. Encoded protein: CASSYTPGLASEQYF.

The chain is built from TRBV7-2 and TRBJ1-1, with a weak D call TRBD1 (5 bases). The germline V gene has CDR1 SGHTA and CDR2 FQGNSA. The CDR3 covers 12 residues. The V and J ends lost 0 bases and 10 bases respectively, with 9 bases between them. In DNA, the CDR3 is TGTGCCAGCAGCTTAGCGGGGGGAGGAGCTTTCTTT. Translation: CASSLAGGGAFF.

The gene calls are TRBV5-1 and TRBJ1-3; a possible D gene is TRBD1 (5 bases). Trimming stripped 4 bases from V and 1 base from J, with 12 bases between. Germline loops: CDR1 SGHRS, CDR2 YFSETQ. The CDR3 runs 15 residues. The DNA for the CDR3 is TGCGCCAGCAGCCCGCAGGGTATGTCTGGAAACACCATATATTTT. It yields the protein CASSPQGMSGNTIYF.

This chain joins TRBV27 and TRBJ1-1, with unresolved D. The CDR3 spans 13 residues. V lost 6 bases and J 6 bases, leaving 14 bases between the germline ends. Germline CDR1 reads MNHEY; CDR2 reads SMNVEV (reference sequence). The DNA for the CDR3 is TGTGCCAGCAGATCCTCGGGGAGGGCTGAAGCTTTCTTT. This codes for CASRSSGRAEAFF.